The 2 T cell receptor beta chains below come from one sample, sequenced in a study of T cells in Graves' hyperthyroidism and ophthalmopathy. Amplified regions were TCR beta CDR3 sequences from RNA transcripts. First-round RT-PCR of the TCR CDR3 relied on the HTBI primer set. TCRdb reprocessed the multiplex PCR reads via MiXCR and lists one record per CDR3 protein. The table includes roughly 510,000 distinct CDR3 sequences, around 20% detected once. The source material was blood. The receptor set was obtained from a man aged 18-30 years with Graves' hyperthyroidism.

This clonotype was seen ten or more times. The chain has TRBV6-5 and TRBJ2-7; D may be TRBD1 (6 bases). CDR1 and CDR2 (germline): MNHEY, SVGAGI. Trimming took 6 bases from V and 4 from J, leaving 10 bases between them. The CDR3 loop spans 12 amino acids. The CDR3 protein is CASSWTAYEQYF. CDR3 bases: TGTGCCAGCAGCTGGACAGCATACGAGCAGTACTTC.

Comments on this clonotype: A much larger clone lies a single base off, so this may be a read error. The CDR3 nucleotides read TGTGCCAGCAGTGACCCCGGCGGGCCGCCTAAGCAGTTCTTC. This encodes CASSDPGGPPKQFF. The chain carries TRBV6-1 and TRBJ2-1, with a weak D call TRBD2 (5 bases). V was pared by 3 bases and J by 11 bases, with 17 bases between. This CDR3 is 14 amino acids long. Per germline, CDR1 MNHNS and CDR2 SASEGT.